These 6 T cell receptor beta chains were sequenced from one sample in a study of blood T cell repertoires in COVID-19. This table comes from immunoSEQ multiplex PCR, and its TCRdb copy is limited to in-frame clones, with some not included. The data show about 240,000 clones, 70% to 90% seen once. The sample consisted of peripheral blood. Source of these receptors: a man aged 55 to 69 with acute or convalescent COVID-19.

This clone was seen a single time. This chain joins TRBV6-2 or TRBV6-3 and TRBJ2-5, with 8 bases identical to TRBD2. Germline values: CDR1 MNHEY, CDR2 SVGEGT. The CDR3 runs 16 residues. The J segment lost 1 base and the V segment lost 5 bases, leaving 9 bases of the junction unmatched. The CDR3, as DNA: TGTGCCAGCAGTCCCGGCGCGGGAGGACGCCAAGAGACCCAGTACTTC. Translated, it gives CASSPGAGGRQETQYF.

This chain joins TRBV5-1 and TRBJ2-3, with TRBD2 matching 8 bases. V gave up 3 bases and J gave up 1 base; unmatched junction bases: 1. Germline V lookup: CDR1 SGHRS, CDR2 YFSETQ. The CDR3 consists of 14 residues. CDR3 nucleotides: TGCGCCAGCAGCTGGCGGGAGGGCACAGATACGCAGTATTTT. It codes for CASSWREGTDTQYF.

The chain carries TRBV18 and TRBJ2-2, with D perhaps TRBD2 (6 bases). Germline CDR1 is KGHSH and CDR2 is LQKENI. This CDR3 region has 14 residues. Trimming cost V 1 base and J 6 bases, with 9 bases left between them. Here the CDR3 DNA reads TGTGCCAGCTCACCACGCGGGACGCCCGGGGAGCTGTTTTTT. This translates into CASSPRGTPGELFF.

CDR3 sequence reads: CASSSSTPHYGYTF. For the CDR3, the DNA is TGTGCCAGCAGTTCCTCGACACCGCACTATGGCTACACCTTC. The chain carries TRBV28 and TRBJ1-2; D is unclear. V lost 4 bases, J lost 3 bases, and 12 bases lay in between. Germline-derived CDR1 and CDR2 are MDHEN and SYDVKM. The CDR3 is made up of 14 amino acids.

This clone turned up a few times. The CDR3 reads CATSRASGRLLGQYF. DNA for the CDR3: TGTGCCACCAGCAGAGCTAGCGGGAGGCTCCTGGGGCAGTACTTC. The chain uses TRBV15 and TRBJ2-7; 11 bases are a match to TRBD2. CDR3 length: 15 residues. V shed 1 base and J 9 bases; nucleotides not matched to a gene: 8. Germline CDR1 is LNHNV and CDR2 is YYDKDF (reference sequence).

The J gene is TRBJ1-5, the V gene TRBV19; the D is unclear. The CDR3 runs to 15 residues. Between the trimmed V and J ends, which lost 1 base and 0 bases, there was a span of 7 bases. Germline loops: CDR1 LNHDA, CDR2 SQIVND (reference sequence). CDR3 sequence reads: CASSIGVHSNQPQHF. CDR3 bases: TGTGCCAGTAGTATAGGAGTCCATAGCAATCAGCCCCAGCATTTT.